Following are 32 T cell receptor beta chains from one sample sequenced in a study of blood T cell repertoires in COVID-19. The protocol was immunoSEQ multiplex PCR, while the TCRdb copy is restricted to in-frame clones and leaves out a portion. The table has some 340,000 clones, around 86% seen once. Sequencing was done on a sample of PBMCs or T cells enriched from blood (not recorded which). Every receptor here comes from a woman aged 50 to 65 who had recovered from COVID-19.

This chain joins TRBV7-2 and TRBJ1-6; 7 bases match TRBD1. Germline CDR1 and CDR2: SGHTA and FQGNSA. The CDR3 is 15 amino acids. J was trimmed by 7 bases and V by 5 bases; bases with no gene match: 8. The CDR3 DNA sequence: TGTGCCAGCAGCCCAACAGGGGTAGGGAATTCACCCCTCCACTTT. Protein sequence: CASSPTGVGNSPLHF.

This clone was observed a single time. This chain joins TRBV14 and TRBJ1-1, with a weak D call TRBD1 (6 bases). Germline assignment: CDR1 SGHDN and CDR2 FVKESK. The CDR3 consists of 14 residues. Trimming shortened V by 3 bases and J by 3 bases, and 11 bases separated the two germline ends. CDR3 region: CASSHPQGYTEAFF. The CDR3 nucleotides are TGTGCCAGCAGCCATCCACAGGGTTACACTGAAGCTTTCTTT.

The V gene is TRBV30, the J gene TRBJ1-1, with D perhaps TRBD1 (6 bases). The V end was cut by 2 bases, the J end by 5 bases, with 9 bases between. In germline, CDR1 is GTSNPN, CDR2 SVGIG (reference sequence). The CDR3 consists of 12 residues. The CDR3 reads CAWSSGDTEAFF. CDR3 sequence (DNA): TGTGCCTGGAGTTCAGGGGATACTGAAGCTTTCTTT.

The V and J genes are TRBV6-6 and TRBJ1-4; D might be TRBD1 (5 bases). CDR1 is MNHNY and CDR2 is SVGAGI in the germline V gene (reference sequence). The V end lost 6 bases, the J end lost 9 bases, and 11 bases lay between the germline ends. The CDR3 is 12 residues long. This CDR3 reads CASSSGGKKLFF. The DNA of the CDR3 is TGTGCCAGCAGCTCCGGGGGAAAAAAACTGTTTTTT.

The chain joins TRBV6-5 to TRBJ1-5, with 7 bases identical to TRBD1. This CDR3 has 16 amino acids. V shed 4 bases, J shed 1 base, and the junction held 7 bases outside the gene matches. CDR1 and CDR2 from the germline V gene are MNHEY and SVGAGI. CDR3 sequence (DNA): TGTGCCAGCAGTTTAGCGACAGGGATGAGCAATCAGCCCCAGCATTTT. This codes for CASSLATGMSNQPQHF.

This sequence joins TRBV2 and TRBJ2-2, with TRBD1 matching 7 bases. CDR3 length: 17 amino acids. V shed 5 bases, J shed 7 bases, and the junction held 16 bases outside the gene matches. Germline V CDR1 and CDR2: SNHLY, FYNNEI. The CDR3 loop is CASSRTGLLPTGGELFF. DNA for the CDR3: TGTGCCAGCAGTCGGACAGGTCTACTCCCTACGGGCGGGGAGCTGTTTTTT. Supplemented by reference TRBV2 and TRBJ2-2, the full variable domain reads EPEVTQTPSHQVTQMGQEVILRCVPISNHLYFYWYRQILGQKVEFLVSFYNNEISEKSEIFDDQFSVERPDGSNFTLKIRSTKLEDSAMYFCASSRTGLLPTGGELFFGEGSRLTVL.

V gene TRBV6-5 combines with J gene TRBJ1-2; the D gene is possibly TRBD1 (5 bases). V dropped 2 bases and J dropped 6 bases, with 16 bases sitting between them. The CDR3 length is 15 residues. Germline V gene data show CDR1 as MNHEY and CDR2 as SVGAGI. The CDR3 bases are TGTGCCAGCAGTTACATCGGCCCCTTAGGGGATGGCTACACCTTC. Protein: CASSYIGPLGDGYTF.

This clone was picked up one time. This chain connects TRBV9 to TRBJ1-2, with 11 nucleotides matching TRBD1. CDR1 SGDLS and CDR2 YYNGEE come from the germline V gene. Trimming took 0 bases from V and 3 from J; bases not matched to a gene: 1. The CDR3 runs to 15 residues. The CDR3 protein is CASSVGDRGDYGYTF. The CDR3 bases are TGTGCCAGCAGCGTAGGGGACAGGGGGGACTATGGCTACACCTTC.

The CDR3 DNA sequence: TGTGCCAGCAGTCCGACCCTCCTACAGGGGAACTATGGCTACACCTTC. Translated, it gives CASSPTLLQGNYGYTF. The chain couples TRBV27 to TRBJ1-2; TRBD1 matches at 7 bases. This CDR3 comprises 16 residues. The trim removed 5 bases at V and 2 bases at J, leaving 11 bases unmatched. Germline CDR1 MNHEY, CDR2 SMNVEV (reference sequence).

In its sample, this clone was seen a few times. The chain has TRBV14 and TRBJ2-1; 13 nucleotides line up with TRBD2. Germline V lookup: CDR1 SGHDN, CDR2 FVKESK. The CDR3 sequence is 16 residues long. Unmatched junction bases numbered 13, after V lost 2 bases and J lost 15 bases. The CDR3 loop is CASSQTNGLAGDALFF. CDR3 nucleotide sequence: TGTGCCAGCAGCCAAACTAATGGACTAGCGGGAGACGCTCTGTTCTTC.

The V call is TRBV24-1, the J call TRBJ2-2; 7 positions agree with TRBD1. CDR3 length: 14 residues. Germline assignment: CDR1 KGHDR and CDR2 SFDVKD. V lost 6 bases, J lost 5 bases, and 5 bases stayed unmatched. The CDR3 loop is CATSPGTVTGELFF. The CDR3 nucleotides are TGTGCCACCAGTCCCGGGACAGTTACCGGGGAGCTGTTTTTT.

The sample holds a few counts of this clone. The J gene is TRBJ1-3, the V gene TRBV28, with 8 bases lining up with TRBD1. CDR3 size: 16 residues. V was pared by 3 bases and J by 2 bases, with 6 bases of the junction left unmatched. CDR1 MDHEN and CDR2 SYDVKM come from the germline V gene. The CDR3 region has the DNA TGTGCCAGCAGTTTGTCCGCAGGGGGCACTGGAAACACCATATATTTT. It translates to CASSLSAGGTGNTIYF.

V and J are TRBV5-1 and TRBJ1-1, with D tentatively TRBD1 (5 bases). Germline values: CDR1 SGHRS, CDR2 YFSETQ. The CDR3 spans 13 residues. With 2 bases removed from V and 5 bases from J, the gap between germline ends came to 10 bases. The CDR3 loop reads CASSFGGDTEAFF. CDR3 nucleotides: TGCGCCAGCAGCTTCGGGGGAGATACTGAAGCTTTCTTT.

This clone was seen a single time. The gene calls are TRBV7-2 and TRBJ2-2, with 7 bases fitting TRBD1. The CDR3 has 16 residues. Germline CDR1 and CDR2: SGHTA and FQGNSA. J gave up 2 bases and V 5 bases, and 8 bases lay outside the gene matches. CDR3 protein: CASSKQGQTNTGELFF. The CDR3 DNA is TGTGCCAGCAGCAAACAGGGGCAGACTAACACCGGGGAGCTGTTTTTT.

This chain connects TRBV9 to TRBJ2-3; the match to TRBD2 covers 8 bases. V lost 0 bases, J lost 0 bases, and 3 bases stayed unmatched. This CDR3 is built from 16 residues. The germline V gene has CDR1 SGDLS and CDR2 YYNGEE. CDR3 DNA: TGTGCCAGCAGCGTAGTGGCTAGCGGGAGCACAGATACGCAGTATTTT. Protein product: CASSVVASGSTDTQYF.

This chain links TRBV9 with TRBJ1-1; the D is unclear. Trimming removed 2 bases from V and 4 bases from J, with 12 bases in between. The CDR3 has 14 amino acids. Germline CDR1 SGDLS, CDR2 YYNGEE. The CDR3 loop reads CASSVHSYLTEAFF. CDR3 nucleotide sequence: TGTGCCAGCAGCGTCCATTCCTACCTCACTGAAGCTTTCTTT. Supplemented by reference TRBV9 and TRBJ1-1, the full variable domain reads DSGVTQTPKHLITATGQRVTLRCSPRSGDLSVYWYQQSLDQGLQFLIQYYNGEERAKGNILERFSAQQFPDLHSELNLSSLELGDSALYFCASSVHSYLTEAFFGQGTRLTVV.

This clone was observed once. V and J are TRBV18 and TRBJ1-2, with a possible D match to TRBD1 (5 bases). This CDR3 has 13 amino acids. V was shortened by 3 bases and J by 9 bases, with 14 bases between the two germline ends. From germline, CDR1 is KGHSH and CDR2 LQKENI. The CDR3, as DNA: TGTGCCAGCTCACCTAGTGGGGAGGGGCGCTACACCTTC. It yields the protein CASSPSGEGRYTF.

This chain joins TRBV4-1 and TRBJ2-3, with 10 bases fitting TRBD1. Unmatched junction bases numbered 8, after V lost 3 bases and J lost 5 bases. Per the germline V gene, CDR1 is MGHRA and CDR2 is YSYEKL. CDR3 size: 16 residues. This CDR3 reads CASSQPTGGEVDTQYF. CDR3 in DNA: TGCGCCAGCAGCCAGCCGACAGGGGGCGAGGTAGATACGCAGTATTTT.

The chain joins TRBV6-2 or TRBV6-3 to TRBJ2-1, with D hard to call. The CDR3 runs to 11 residues. V was pared by 4 bases and J by 7 bases, with 5 bases between. In germline, CDR1 is MNHEY, CDR2 SVGEGT. CDR3 sequence: CASSLTNEQFF. CDR3 DNA sequence: TGTGCCAGCAGTTTGACTAATGAGCAGTTCTTC.

This chain uses TRBV4-1 with TRBJ1-5; TRBD1 is a possible D gene (5 bases). CDR1 and CDR2 from the germline V gene are MGHRA and YSYEKL. The CDR3 totals 14 residues. Trimming shortened V by 2 bases and J by 3 bases, and 8 bases separated the two germline ends. The CDR3 bases are TGCGCCAGCAGCCAATTCAGGGACAATCAGCCCCAGCATTTT. Its translation is CASSQFRDNQPQHF.

The chain combines TRBV4-3 with TRBJ1-4, with D unresolved. The germline V gene has CDR1 LGHNA and CDR2 YSLEER. V lost 0 bases and J 10 bases, leaving 24 bases between the germline ends. This CDR3 region has 18 residues. CDR3 DNA: TGCGCCAGCAGCCAAGAAGTGGCCACAGTAGGGCTAGAGGGAAAACTGTTTTTT. Encoded protein: CASSQEVATVGLEGKLFF.

This rearrangement joins TRBV15 to TRBJ2-5, with D tentatively TRBD1 (6 bases). The CDR3 has 13 amino acids. V shed 3 bases and J shed 1 base, with 6 bases lying between them. The germline gives CDR1 LNHNV, CDR2 YYDKDF (reference sequence). As DNA, the CDR3 is TGTGCCACCAGCAGGGACAGCCAAGAGACCCAGTACTTC. Amino acid sequence: CATSRDSQETQYF.

This chain connects TRBV5-1 to TRBJ2-3, with D maybe TRBD2 (6 bases). Germline V lookup: CDR1 SGHRS, CDR2 YFSETQ. V lost 0 bases, J lost 1 base, and 9 bases lay in between. This CDR3 has 15 residues. DNA for the CDR3: TGCGCCAGCAGCTTGGATTCTAGCGGCACAGATACGCAGTATTTT. Encoded protein: CASSLDSSGTDTQYF.

Only one count was recorded for this clone. The chain links TRBV9 to TRBJ2-3, with 12 bases matching TRBD2. The CDR3 has 16 amino acids. Germline loops: CDR1 SGDLS, CDR2 YYNGEE. V was clipped by 4 bases and J by 2 bases; unmatched bases: 5. CDR3: CASSPLAGGYTDTQYF. CDR3 DNA sequence: TGTGCCAGCAGCCCTCTAGCGGGAGGGTACACAGATACGCAGTATTTT.

This clone was detected once. The chain links TRBV10-3 to TRBJ1-1; D is perhaps TRBD1 (5 bases). This CDR3 region has 14 residues. The V end was cut by 2 bases, the J end by 5 bases, with 12 bases between. Germline CDR1 reads ENHRY; CDR2 reads SYGVKD. The CDR3 DNA is TGTGCCATCAGTGAGATGGCAGGGCGGACTGAAGCTTTCTTT. Amino acids: CAISEMAGRTEAFF.

This rearrangement joins TRBV19 to TRBJ1-2, with D possibly TRBD1 on 6 matching bases. The CDR3 spans 14 residues. Trimming took 1 base from V and 8 from J, leaving 14 bases between them. CDR1 is LNHDA and CDR2 is SQIVND in the germline V gene (reference sequence). CDR3 loop: CASSIGDTLNGYTF. The DNA for the CDR3 is TGTGCCAGTAGTATAGGGGACACCTTGAACGGCTACACCTTC.

V gene TRBV11-3 combines with J gene TRBJ2-1; TRBD2 matches at 8 bases. Germline V CDR1 and CDR2: SGHNT, YENEEA. V shed 5 bases, J shed 5 bases, and the junction held 5 bases outside the gene matches. CDR3 size: 14 residues. This CDR3 reads CASSQRGKDNEQFF. CDR3 bases: TGTGCCAGCAGCCAGCGGGGGAAAGACAATGAGCAGTTCTTC.

The genes are TRBV2 and TRBJ2-2; TRBD2 might be the D (6 bases). The germline V and J ends were trimmed by 6 bases and 7 bases, with 12 bases remaining between them. This CDR3 has 13 amino acids. Germline V gene lookup returns CDR1 SNHLY and CDR2 FYNNEI. DNA for the CDR3: TGTGCCAGCAGCTTCGGGGGTGGCGGGGAGCTGTTTTTT. This encodes CASSFGGGGELFF.

The chain carries TRBV12-5 and TRBJ2-1, with D possibly matching TRBD1 (8 bases). Looked up from germline, CDR1 is LGHNT and CDR2 is FRNRAP. The ends were cut back, 6 bases at V and 5 bases at J, with 26 bases in the middle. This CDR3 has 18 amino acids. The CDR3, as DNA: TGTGCTAGTGGCCACAGGGGGTTCATGGCTAGCGGACACAATGAGCAGTTCTTC. Amino acid sequence: CASGHRGFMASGHNEQFF.

This chain connects TRBV3-1 (or the pseudogene TRBV3-2) to TRBJ2-1, with 9 positions matching TRBD1. The CDR3 consists of 16 residues. V lost 2 bases, J lost 5 bases, and 7 bases stayed unmatched. The V gene's germline CDR1 is LGHDT and CDR2 YNNKEL (reference sequence). The CDR3 protein is CASSQQLTGGNNEQFF. The CDR3 nucleotides are TGTGCCAGCAGCCAACAACTGACAGGGGGGAACAATGAGCAGTTCTTC.

The CDR3 DNA is TGTGCCAGCAGCGCTCGGTCAGGGACAACGAATCAGCCCCAGCATTTT. Amino acids: CASSARSGTTNQPQHF. This sequence joins TRBV5-5 and TRBJ1-5, with D perhaps matching TRBD1 (6 bases). Germline V lookup: CDR1 SGHKS, CDR2 YYEKEE (reference sequence). The CDR3 is made up of 16 amino acids. V was trimmed by 4 bases and J by 4 bases, leaving 18 bases between them.

The J gene is TRBJ2-3, the V gene TRBV5-1, with D perhaps matching TRBD2 (6 bases). There are 15 residues in the CDR3. The V and J ends lost 0 bases and 1 base respectively, with 9 bases between them. In germline, CDR1 is SGHRS, CDR2 YFSETQ. For the CDR3, the DNA is TGCGCCAGCAGCTTGGCCGGGAGAGGCACAGATACGCAGTATTTT. It encodes CASSLAGRGTDTQYF.